The source of this T cell receptor beta chain is a study of identical twins. TCRdb used MiXCR to reprocess the 5' RACE reads, holding one entry per CDR3 protein. Of 200,000 to 250,000 distinct CDR3 sequences detected, under 8.5% appear once; the ten largest clones hold approximately 14%. Healthy Caucasians made up all donors. Germline CDR1 and CDR2: PRHDT and FYEKMQ (reference sequence). There are 13 residues in the CDR3. V lost 4 bases to trimming and J lost 7 bases; unmatched junction nucleotides: 4. These data also featured in a second study, about T cells expressing NK-cell markers. That report notes: A range of about 1.0-8% of CD8+ T cells consisted of dominant NKG2C+ clonotypes in more than five donors.

The chain couples TRBV13 to TRBJ2-7, with TRBD1 matching 10 bases. The specimen was CD8+ T cells sorted from blood. The source of this sequence is a woman younger than 35 in good health. CDR3 in amino acids: CASSSGTGVEQYF. The CDR3 nucleotides are TGTGCCAGCAGCTCCGGGACAGGGGTGGAGCAGTACTTC.